These 11 T cell receptor beta chains originate from one sample sequenced in a study of blood T cell repertoires in COVID-19. Clones were read by immunoSEQ multiplex PCR, and TCRdb kept only the in-frame ones, dropping some. The sample carries around 100,000 clones, about 85% recorded once. The sample consisted of peripheral blood. These receptors were obtained from a man aged 45-65 years with active or convalescent COVID-19.

The rearrangement links TRBV30 to TRBJ2-3; the D is unclear. Trimming cost V 3 bases and J 6 bases, with 7 bases left between them. This CDR3 has 11 residues. Germline V CDR1 and CDR2: GTSNPN, SVGIG (reference sequence). DNA for the CDR3: TGTGCCTGGAGCTACCCGGATACGCAGTATTTT. Protein product: CAWSYPDTQYF.

This clone appeared once. The chain recombines TRBV15 with TRBJ1-5; D not resolved. Germline V CDR1 and CDR2: LNHNV, YYDKDF (reference sequence). V dropped 0 bases and J dropped 5 bases, with 11 bases sitting between them. The CDR3 totals 15 residues. In DNA, the CDR3 is TGTGCCACCAGCAGAGATAAGCCGGGTGATCAGCCCCAGCATTTT. Amino acid sequence: CATSRDKPGDQPQHF. The full variable domain, in which reference TRBV15 and TRBJ1-5 provide the parts outside the CDR3, is DAMVIQNPRYQVTQFGKPVTLSCSQTLNHNVMYWYQQKSSQAPKLLFHYYDKDFNNEADTPDNFQSRRPNTSFCFLDIRSPGLGDTAMYLCATSRDKPGDQPQHFGDGTRLSIL.

The rearrangement joins TRBV2 to TRBJ2-1, with TRBD1 matching over 7 bases. CDR3 size: 14 residues. The germline CDR1 and CDR2 sequences are SNHLY and FYNNEI. J lost 1 base, V lost 6 bases, and 3 bases had no gene match. Here the CDR3 DNA reads TGTGCCAGCAGCGAGGGACAGTCCTACAATGAGCAGTTCTTC. Protein product: CASSEGQSYNEQFF.

The chain couples TRBV19 to TRBJ2-7; 8 bases align to TRBD1. J lost 4 bases, V lost 6 bases, and 8 bases had no gene match. CDR1 is LNHDA, CDR2 SQIVND, per germline (reference sequence). The CDR3 has 14 amino acids. CDR3 sequence reads: CASRGRTGSYEQYF. The CDR3 nucleotides are TGTGCCAGTAGGGGAAGGACAGGGAGTTACGAGCAGTACTTC.

The chain carries TRBV7-9 and TRBJ1-1; D ambiguous. CDR1 SEHNR and CDR2 FQNEAQ come from the germline V gene (reference sequence). V dropped 6 bases and J dropped 4 bases, with 12 bases sitting between them. This CDR3 has 13 residues. The CDR3 region is CASSEHPSTEAFF. Written as DNA, the CDR3 is TGTGCCAGCAGTGAACATCCCAGCACTGAAGCTTTCTTT. Full variable domain (outside the CDR3, taken from reference TRBV7-9 and TRBJ1-1): DTGVSQNPRHKITKRGQNVTFRCDPISEHNRLYWYRQTLGQGPEFLTYFQNEAQLEKSRLLSDRFSAERPKGSFSTLEIQRTEQGDSAMYLCASSEHPSTEAFFGQGTRLTVV.

V usage is TRBV7-2 and J usage is TRBJ2-3, with 7 bases fitting TRBD1. Germline trimming cut 5 bases from V and 0 bases from J; bases unmatched to any gene: 8. The CDR3 length is 16 residues. Germline V lookup: CDR1 SGHTA, CDR2 FQGNSA. The CDR3 DNA follows: TGTGCCAGCAGCCCTGGGACAGCGAGGAGCACAGATACGCAGTATTTT. It is translated as CASSPGTARSTDTQYF.

The chain is built from TRBV24-1 and TRBJ2-7; tentative D call: TRBD1 (6 bases). This CDR3 has 13 residues. V was pared by 0 bases and J by 6 bases, with 8 bases between. CDR1 and CDR2 from the germline V gene are KGHDR and SFDVKD. The CDR3: CATSDLLGGEQYF. In DNA, the CDR3 is TGTGCCACCAGTGATTTGTTAGGGGGCGAGCAGTACTTC.

Only a few counts were recorded for this clone. The rearrangement uses TRBV5-1 and TRBJ2-7; D is ambiguous. The CDR3 runs 13 residues. The germline CDR1 and CDR2 sequences are SGHRS and YFSETQ. V lost 1 base and J 5 bases, leaving 10 bases between the germline ends. CDR3 sequence reads: CASSLNSGHEQYF. CDR3 DNA sequence: TGCGCCAGCAGCTTGAACAGTGGCCACGAGCAGTACTTC.

This chain connects TRBV9 to TRBJ1-2; weak D call: TRBD1 (6 bases). The germline gives CDR1 SGDLS, CDR2 YYNGEE. V lost 2 bases, J lost 8 bases, and 16 bases lay in between. This CDR3 spans 14 amino acids. CDR3: CASSVYRDGRGYTF. Here the CDR3 DNA reads TGTGCCAGCAGCGTCTACAGGGACGGGCGCGGCTACACCTTC.

This clone was recorded at least ten times. The chain joins TRBV7-2 to TRBJ2-7, with TRBD1 as a possible D gene (6 bases). Germline CDR1 reads SGHTA; CDR2 reads FQGNSA. The CDR3 has 13 amino acids. Trimming removed 5 bases at V and 3 bases at J, with 11 bases between. CDR3 region: CASSRDTNYEQYF. As DNA, the CDR3 is TGTGCCAGCAGCAGGGACACAAACTACGAGCAGTACTTC.

This sequence joins TRBV24-1 and TRBJ2-1; D possibly corresponds to TRBD2 (5 bases). Trimming took off 4 bases at V and 4 bases at J, with 16 bases between the two ends. Germline CDR1 and CDR2: KGHDR and SFDVKD. The CDR3 spans 16 residues. CDR3 nucleotides: TGTGCCACCAGTGACTACGACACGGGGAAGTACAATGAGCAGTTCTTC. It translates to CATSDYDTGKYNEQFF.